These T cell receptor beta chains were read from a single sample in a study of blood T cells in healthy people across ages. TCRdb recomputed calls from the 5' RACE reads with MiXCR, one row per CDR3 protein. The sample lists roughly 410,000 distinct CDR3 sequences, approximately 52% occurring once. Source material: blood. These TCRs come from a man aged 55 to 69 in good health. CDR3s include the opening cysteine and the closing phenylalanine or tryptophan. Clone size is shown for a subset of rows, as once, few, many or a class of expanded clone.

V gene	clone size	J gene	CDR3 protein
TRBV6-6	-	TRBJ1-2	CASRRQGQNYGYTF
TRBV7-2	-	TRBJ2-5	CASSVELGRQTQYF
TRBV6-1	-	TRBJ2-3	CASRNTGTQMRDTQYF
TRBV13	-	TRBJ2-3	CASSIRQGSTDTQYF
TRBV7-9	-	TRBJ2-1	CASSSWPQGANNEQFF
TRBV24-1	-	TRBJ2-4	CATSGHPLPGIQYF
TRBV10-3	few	TRBJ2-7	CAISEGLAGGYEQYF
TRBV12-3/TRBV12-4	once	TRBJ1-4	CASSDDRGGGEKLFF
TRBV7-2	-	TRBJ2-5	CASSLGSPEQYF
TRBV7-9	many	TRBJ1-2	CASSLNPGVYGYTF
TRBV7-2	few	TRBJ2-5	CASSFARGSQETQYF
TRBV6-2/TRBV6-3	-	TRBJ2-1	CASSYTGGRLNEQFF
TRBV12-3/TRBV12-4	few	TRBJ1-5	CASNSGGGQPQHF
TRBV7-3	-	-	CASSLKGLAAYNEQYF
TRBV2	-	TRBJ1-2	CASRGGGALYGYTF
TRBV29-1	-	TRBJ2-5	CSVERGSEETQYF
TRBV7-2	-	TRBJ2-3	CASSRGLASDTQYF
TRBV4-3	-	TRBJ1-6	CASSQDTPGENSPLHF
TRBV28	-	TRBJ2-7	CASSLSKGASGDEQYF
TRBV25-1	-	TRBJ1-1	CASLWDTEAFF
TRBV20-1	-	TRBJ1-5	CSARQGFGQPQHF
TRBV29-1	-	TRBJ2-1	CSVEGGTGTSNEQFF
TRBV10-3	-	TRBJ2-7	CAITNRGPSGSGYEQYF
TRBV3-1	-	TRBJ2-7	CASSQDSQSYEQYF
TRBV7-2	-	TRBJ2-5	CASSPTASRQETQYF
TRBV4-3	many	TRBJ2-3	CASSQEGTATDTQYF
TRBV20-1	few	TRBJ1-2	CSARAKGTDGGYTF
TRBV6-4	few	TRBJ2-3	CASSTPGLAVTDTQYF
TRBV7-2	few	TRBJ2-7	CASSPRAARVPEQYF
TRBV27	-	TRBJ2-2	CASRRKSGTSVSLTGELFF
TRBV9	-	TRBJ2-5	CASRRTGQETQYF
TRBV7-9	-	TRBJ1-2	CASSYGTLDGYTF
TRBV20-1	-	-	CSARRAGLNEQYF